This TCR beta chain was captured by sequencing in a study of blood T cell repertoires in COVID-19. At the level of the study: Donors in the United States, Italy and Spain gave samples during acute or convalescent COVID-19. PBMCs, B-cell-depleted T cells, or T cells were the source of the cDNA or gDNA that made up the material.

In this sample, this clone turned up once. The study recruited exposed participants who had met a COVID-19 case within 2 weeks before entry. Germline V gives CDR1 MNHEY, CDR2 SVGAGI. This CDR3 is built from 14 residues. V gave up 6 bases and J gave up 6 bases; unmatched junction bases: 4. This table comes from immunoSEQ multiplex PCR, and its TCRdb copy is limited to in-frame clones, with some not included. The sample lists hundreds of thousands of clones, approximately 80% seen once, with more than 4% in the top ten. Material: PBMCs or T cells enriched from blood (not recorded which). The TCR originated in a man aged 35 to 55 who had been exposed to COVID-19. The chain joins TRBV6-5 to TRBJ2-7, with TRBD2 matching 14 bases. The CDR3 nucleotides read TGTGCCAGCAGAGGACTAGCGGGAGGCCTCGAGCAGTACTTC. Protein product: CASRGLAGGLEQYF.